This T cell receptor beta chain is from a study of cytomegalovirus exposure and HLA in healthy donors. Study results and limitations: In presence/absence analyses, roughly uniform sequencing depth across donors was assumed. TCR beta V segments were, for the most part, productive about 87% or about 30% of the time in an earlier analysis. For TCR beta chains, V- and J-gene trimming was later linked to a missense DCLRE1C variant.

The PCR used 60 Vbeta and 13 Jbeta primers. The protocol was immunoSEQ multiplex PCR, while the TCRdb copy is restricted to in-frame clones and leaves out a portion. This sample's table has about 210,000 clones. Although they were nominally healthy when sampled, donors likely had unrecorded immune exposures. Germline V gene lookup returns CDR1 LNHDA and CDR2 SQIVND (reference sequence). V shed 6 bases, J shed 6 bases, and the junction held 7 bases outside the gene matches. This CDR3 spans 15 amino acids. As to this clone: The antigen is undetermined.

The rearrangement uses TRBV19 and TRBJ2-3; TRBD2 matches at 12 bases. This TCR derives from a woman in her 30s in good health and CMV-seropositive. Material: PBMCs. CDR3 in amino acids: CASRWRTSGMDTQYF. CDR3 nucleotides: TGTGCCAGTAGATGGAGGACTAGCGGGATGGATACGCAGTATTTT.